Sequencing of this T cell receptor (beta chain) was carried out in a study of cytomegalovirus exposure and HLA in healthy donors. Background on the study: A data release that came early held about 89 million unique TCRs from HLA-typed donors. Findings and limits, study-wide: In a later analysis, V- and J-gene trimming of beta chains associated with a DCLRE1C missense variant, replicated independently. Earlier findings revealed that most TCR beta V segments proved productive either about 87% or about 30% of the time.

PCR involved 60 Vbeta and 13 Jbeta primers. Data came from immunoSEQ multiplex PCR; TCRdb stores just in-frame clones and leaves some out. Of around 99,000 clones in the sample, about 80% were seen once. With regard to this clone: The antigen is undetermined.

CDR1 and CDR2 from the germline V gene are PRHDT and FYEKMQ (reference sequence). The junction had 7 bases not matched to a gene; V was cut back by 5 bases and J by 5 bases. There are 15 residues in the CDR3. The chain uses TRBV13 and TRBJ2-5; 11 bases agree with TRBD1. Sequenced material: PBMCs. The clonotype originates from a man aged 30 to 45 in good health and CMV-seronegative. The CDR3 nucleotides read TGTGCCAGCAGCCCCTGGACAGGGGGCGAGGAGACCCAGTACTTC. This gives the protein CASSPWTGGEETQYF.